Described below is a single T cell receptor (beta chain) sequence and its context. In the study's own analysis: For nucleated cells, counts were estimated from reference gene primer amplification. Produced via immunoSEQ multiplex PCR; TCRdb's table is partial and in-frame only. V and J calls plus clone size are reproduced from that table; the DNA served to infer D and trimming. The sample contains 250,000 to 300,000 clones, 83% of which appear only once. The data originate from a study of blood T cell repertoires in COVID-19. Whole-study context: Samples representing acute and convalescent COVID-19 were sourced from the United States, Italy and Spain. Sources were T cells, B-cell-depleted T cells, or PBMCs; the material itself was cDNA or gDNA.

V lost 5 bases, J lost 7 bases, and 10 bases stayed unmatched. The CDR3 is made up of 15 amino acids. CDR1 is SGHAT, CDR2 FQNNGV, per germline. The clonotype comes from a man aged 80 or over with acute or convalescent COVID-19. V gene TRBV11-2 combines with J gene TRBJ2-1; 8 bases align to TRBD2. Sequencing used peripheral blood. CDR3 residues: CASSLLAGLLNEQFF. In nucleotides, the CDR3 is TGTGCCAGCAGCCTCTTAGCGGGACTATTGAATGAGCAGTTCTTC. The whole variable domain, filled in from reference TRBV11-2 and TRBJ2-1, reads EAGVAQSPRYKIIEKRQSVAFWCNPISGHATLYWYQQILGQGPKLLIQFQNNGVVDDSQLPKDRFSAERLKGVDSTLKIQPAKLEDSAVYLCASSLLAGLLNEQFFGPGTRLTVL.